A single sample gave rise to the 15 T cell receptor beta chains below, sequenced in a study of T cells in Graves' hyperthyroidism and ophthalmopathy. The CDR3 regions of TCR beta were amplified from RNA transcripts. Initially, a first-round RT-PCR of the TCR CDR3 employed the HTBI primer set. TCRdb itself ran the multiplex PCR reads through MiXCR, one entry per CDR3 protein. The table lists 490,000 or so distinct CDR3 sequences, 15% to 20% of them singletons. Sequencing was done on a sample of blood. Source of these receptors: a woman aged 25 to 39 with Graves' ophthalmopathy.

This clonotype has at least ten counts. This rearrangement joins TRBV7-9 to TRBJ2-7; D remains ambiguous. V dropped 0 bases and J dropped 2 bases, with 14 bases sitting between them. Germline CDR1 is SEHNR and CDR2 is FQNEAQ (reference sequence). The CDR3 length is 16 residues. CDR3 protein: CASSLAHGGQPYEQYF. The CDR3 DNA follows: TGTGCCAGCAGCTTAGCGCACGGCGGTCAACCCTACGAGCAGTACTTC.

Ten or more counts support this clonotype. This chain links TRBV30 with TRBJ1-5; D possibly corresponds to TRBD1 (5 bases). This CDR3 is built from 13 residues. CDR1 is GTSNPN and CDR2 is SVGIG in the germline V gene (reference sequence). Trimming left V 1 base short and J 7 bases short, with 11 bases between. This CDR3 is CAWSEGRRQPQHF. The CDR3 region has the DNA TGTGCCTGGAGTGAGGGGAGACGGCAGCCCCAGCATTTT.

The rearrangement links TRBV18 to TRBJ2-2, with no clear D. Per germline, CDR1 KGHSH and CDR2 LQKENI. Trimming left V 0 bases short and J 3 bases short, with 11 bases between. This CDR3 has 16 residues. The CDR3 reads CASSPPQRFDTGELFF. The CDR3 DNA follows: TGTGCCAGCTCACCACCGCAACGCTTCGACACCGGGGAGCTGTTTTTT.

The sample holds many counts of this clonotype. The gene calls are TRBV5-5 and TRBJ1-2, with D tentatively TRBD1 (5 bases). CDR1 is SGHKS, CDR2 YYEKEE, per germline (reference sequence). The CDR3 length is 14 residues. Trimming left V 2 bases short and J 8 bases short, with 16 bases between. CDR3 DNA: TGTGCCAGCAGCTTCTCAGAGGGGAATGGAGGCTACACCTTC. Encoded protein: CASSFSEGNGGYTF.

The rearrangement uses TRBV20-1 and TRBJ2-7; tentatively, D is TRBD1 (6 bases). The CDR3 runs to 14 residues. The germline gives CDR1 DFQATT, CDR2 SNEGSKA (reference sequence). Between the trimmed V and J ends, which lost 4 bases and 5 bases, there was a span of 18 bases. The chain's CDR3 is CSAKGPGEWNEQYF. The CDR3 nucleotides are TGCAGTGCTAAGGGGCCAGGGGAATGGAACGAGCAGTACTTC.

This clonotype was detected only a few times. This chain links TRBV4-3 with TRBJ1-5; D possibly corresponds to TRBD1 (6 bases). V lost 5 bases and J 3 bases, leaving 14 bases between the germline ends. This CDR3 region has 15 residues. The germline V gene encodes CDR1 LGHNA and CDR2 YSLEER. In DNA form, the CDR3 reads TGCGCCAGCAGCAGATACAGGGAACTCAATCAGCCCCAGCATTTT. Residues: CASSRYRELNQPQHF.

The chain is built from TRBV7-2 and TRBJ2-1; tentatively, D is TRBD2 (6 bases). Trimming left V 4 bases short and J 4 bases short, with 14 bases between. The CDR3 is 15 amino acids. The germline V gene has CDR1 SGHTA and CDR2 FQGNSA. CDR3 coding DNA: TGTGCCAGCAGCTCCTTAGCGGAGGTTTACAATGAGCAGTTCTTC. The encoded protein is CASSSLAEVYNEQFF.

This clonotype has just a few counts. This CDR3 reads CSARPLIQTTGSPLHF. The CDR3 DNA reads TGCAGTGCTAGGCCCTTAATTCAAACGACGGGTTCACCCCTCCACTTT. The chain recombines TRBV20-1 with TRBJ1-6; D unclear. The CDR3 is 16 amino acids. Trimming removed 3 bases from V and 9 bases from J, with 21 bases in between. CDR1 is DFQATT and CDR2 is SNEGSKA in the germline V gene (reference sequence).

Written as DNA, the CDR3 is TGCGCCAGCAGCTCAAAGTCGACTAGCGGGTCCACCTACGAGCAGTACTTC. It specifies CASSSKSTSGSTYEQYF. V usage is TRBV4-3 and J usage is TRBJ2-7, with TRBD2 matching 10 bases. V lost 5 bases to trimming and J lost 2 bases; unmatched junction nucleotides: 12. From germline, CDR1 is LGHNA and CDR2 YSLEER. This CDR3 is 17 amino acids long.

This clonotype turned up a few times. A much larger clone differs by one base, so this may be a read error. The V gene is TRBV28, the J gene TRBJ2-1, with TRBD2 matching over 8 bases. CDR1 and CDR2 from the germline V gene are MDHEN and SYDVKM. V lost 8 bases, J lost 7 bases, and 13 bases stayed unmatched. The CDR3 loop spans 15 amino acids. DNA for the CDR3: TGTGCCAGCCCACAATTAGCGGGGAAAGGGAATGAGCAGTTCTTC. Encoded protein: CASPQLAGKGNEQFF.

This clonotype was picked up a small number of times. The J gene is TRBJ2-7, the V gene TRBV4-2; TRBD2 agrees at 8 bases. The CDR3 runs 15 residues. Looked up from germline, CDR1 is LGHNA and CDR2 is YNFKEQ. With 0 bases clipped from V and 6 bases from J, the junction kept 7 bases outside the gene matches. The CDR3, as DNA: TGTGCCAGCAGCCAAGATGAGGCGGGAGGCCGCGAGCAGTACTTC. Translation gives CASSQDEAGGREQYF.

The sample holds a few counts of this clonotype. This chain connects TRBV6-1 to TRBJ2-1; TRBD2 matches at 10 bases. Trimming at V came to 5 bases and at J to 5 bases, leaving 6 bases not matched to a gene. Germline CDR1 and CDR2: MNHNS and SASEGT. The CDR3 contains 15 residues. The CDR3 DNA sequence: TGTGCCAGCAGTCGTCCTAGCGGGAGCCACAATGAGCAGTTCTTC. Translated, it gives CASSRPSGSHNEQFF.

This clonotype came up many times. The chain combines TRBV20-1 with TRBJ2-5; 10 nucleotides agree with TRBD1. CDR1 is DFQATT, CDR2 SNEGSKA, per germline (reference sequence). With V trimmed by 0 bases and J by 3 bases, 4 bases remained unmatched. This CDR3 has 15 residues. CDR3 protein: CSARDPGTGEETQYF. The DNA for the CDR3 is TGCAGTGCTAGAGATCCTGGGACAGGGGAAGAGACCCAGTACTTC.

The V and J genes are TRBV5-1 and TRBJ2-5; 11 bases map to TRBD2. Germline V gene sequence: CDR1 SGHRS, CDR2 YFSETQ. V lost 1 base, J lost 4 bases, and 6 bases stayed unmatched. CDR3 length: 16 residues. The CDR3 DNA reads TGCGCCAGCAGCTTGTTCACTAGCGGGAGCGGAGAGACCCAGTACTTC. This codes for CASSLFTSGSGETQYF.

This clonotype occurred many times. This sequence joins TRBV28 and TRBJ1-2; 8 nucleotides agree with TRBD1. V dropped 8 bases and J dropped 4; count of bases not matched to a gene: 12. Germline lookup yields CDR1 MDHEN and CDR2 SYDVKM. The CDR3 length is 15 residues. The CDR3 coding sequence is TGTGCCAGCCGCCCGGGACAGGACTTTCCCTATGGCTACACCTTC. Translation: CASRPGQDFPYGYTF.